One and the same sample provided the 31 T cell receptor beta chains below, sequenced in a study of T cell changes during pregnancy in multiple sclerosis. TCRdb's table, derived via immunoSEQ multiplex PCR, lists solely in-frame clones and lacks some. The sample consists of about 40,000 clones, about 90% of them appearing once. Sample: CD4+ T cells from peripheral blood mononuclear cells, taken before pregnancy. These receptors came from a female donor with multiple sclerosis, enrolled in a pregnancy study.

Details on this clone: At the DNA level, this CDR3 is encoded by other sequences in the same sample as well. The gene calls are TRBV30 and TRBJ2-1; 7 bases are shared with TRBD1. Germline CDR1 reads GTSNPN; CDR2 reads SVGIG (reference sequence). V shed 1 base and J 8 bases; nucleotides not matched to a gene: 11. The CDR3 contains 15 residues. The CDR3 bases are TGTGCCTGGAGTGCTGGACAGGTCAATAGGGATGAGCAGTTCTTC. The encoded protein is CAWSAGQVNRDEQFF.

The chain couples TRBV10-2 to TRBJ1-5; D may be TRBD1 (5 bases). In germline, CDR1 is WSHSY, CDR2 SAAADI. The CDR3 extends over 14 amino acids. Trimming took off 5 bases at V and 4 bases at J, with 12 bases between the two ends. Written as DNA, the CDR3 is TGCGCCAGCAGTCCAGGACACGATAATCAGCCCCAGCATTTT. This encodes CASSPGHDNQPQHF.

The V and J genes are TRBV11-2 and TRBJ2-3; 13 bases agree with TRBD2. The ends lost 5 bases at V and 4 bases at J; junction bases unmatched: 9. Germline CDR1 is SGHAT and CDR2 is FQNNGV. The CDR3 is 17 residues long. Here the CDR3 DNA reads TGTGCCAGCAGCCCCAGGACTAGCGGGAGCCCCTCAGATACGCAGTATTTT. It encodes CASSPRTSGSPSDTQYF.

The chain recombines TRBV9 with TRBJ2-3, with 10 positions matching TRBD2. This CDR3 is 15 amino acids long. Trimming at V came to 7 bases and at J to 6 bases, leaving 11 bases not matched to a gene. Looked up from germline, CDR1 is SGDLS and CDR2 is YYNGEE. The DNA for the CDR3 is TGTGCCAGCGGATTTAGCGGGGGGCCAAGCGATACGCAGTATTTT. It yields the protein CASGFSGGPSDTQYF.

The rearrangement links TRBV7-2 to TRBJ2-5; no clear D gene. Looked up from germline, CDR1 is SGHTA and CDR2 is FQGNSA. This CDR3 region has 15 residues. Deletions cut 7 bases from V and 1 base from J, with 16 bases between. The CDR3: CASMPNPGSQETQYF. The CDR3 DNA sequence: TGTGCCAGCATGCCCAATCCAGGTTCCCAAGAGACCCAGTACTTC. The entire variable domain, with the rest obtained from reference TRBV7-2 and TRBJ2-5, is as follows: GAGVSQSPSNKVTEKGKDVELRCDPISGHTALYWYRQSLGQGLEFLIYFQGNSAPDKSGLPSDRFSAERTGGSVSTLTIQRTQQEDSAVYLCASMPNPGSQETQYFGPGTRLLVL.

The chain recombines TRBV30 with TRBJ2-1; TRBD2 matches at 12 bases. CDR1 and CDR2 (germline): GTSNPN, SVGIG (reference sequence). After removal of 4 bases from V and 1 base from J, the junction contained 11 bases not matched to a gene. The CDR3 has 18 residues. The CDR3 here is CAWTRSRTSGTSYNEQFF. The DNA for the CDR3 is TGTGCCTGGACCCGATCCCGGACTAGCGGGACTTCCTACAATGAGCAGTTCTTC.

This CDR3 reads CASLLAVITDTQYF. The CDR3 DNA reads as TGTGCCAGCCTTCTAGCGGTAATCACAGATACGCAGTATTTT. This sequence joins TRBV6-1 and TRBJ2-3; TRBD2 agrees at 7 bases. CDR3 length: 14 amino acids. The germline V gene encodes CDR1 MNHNS and CDR2 SASEGT. V was clipped by 8 bases and J by 2 bases; unmatched bases: 7.

CDR3 nucleotides: TGTGCCAGTAGCGGAGTAATCACAGATACGCAGTATTTT. Amino acid sequence: CASSGVITDTQYF. V is TRBV19 and J is TRBJ2-3; D is uncertain. Germline CDR1 is LNHDA and CDR2 is SQIVND (reference sequence). Trimming left V 6 bases short and J 2 bases short, with 9 bases between. CDR3 length equals 13 residues.

In this sample, this clone is medium-sized. The rearrangement joins TRBV19 to TRBJ1-4; D gene uncertain. CDR3 size: 13 residues. Germline V CDR1 and CDR2: LNHDA, SQIVND (reference sequence). V was pared by 3 bases and J by 7 bases, with 9 bases between. Here the CDR3 reads CASSISPVEKLFF. The CDR3 DNA is TGTGCCAGTAGTATTTCCCCAGTTGAAAAACTGTTTTTT.

The chain links TRBV29-1 to TRBJ1-4; TRBD1 aligns across 10 bases. This CDR3 has 14 residues. Germline V gives CDR1 SQVTM, CDR2 ANQGSEA. J gave up 8 bases and V 7 bases, and 10 bases lay outside the gene matches. This chain's CDR3 is CSANRGTGVEKLFF. The CDR3 region has the DNA TGCAGCGCAAATAGGGGGACAGGGGTGGAAAAACTGTTTTTT.

The J gene is TRBJ2-2, the V gene TRBV13; 8 nucleotides match TRBD2. Per the germline V gene, CDR1 is PRHDT and CDR2 is FYEKMQ (reference sequence). The V gene end was trimmed by 1 base and the J gene end by 7 bases; junction bases not matched to a gene: 8. The CDR3 length is 16 residues. The CDR3 DNA sequence: TGTGCCAGCAGCTTAGTTCCAGCGGGAGTTGGCGGGGAGCTGTTTTTT. It codes for CASSLVPAGVGGELFF.

V and J are TRBV6-4 and TRBJ2-1; 12 bases fit TRBD2. The germline V gene encodes CDR1 MRHNA and CDR2 SNTAGT. The CDR3 spans 18 residues. Germline trimming cut 5 bases from V and 4 bases from J; bases unmatched to any gene: 12. In DNA, the CDR3 is TGTGCCAGCAGTTCCCATCCCAAGACTAGCGGGGGATACAATGAGCAGTTCTTC. It encodes CASSSHPKTSGGYNEQFF.

This chain joins TRBV7-2 and TRBJ2-5; a weak D match, TRBD1 (7 bases). The CDR3 runs 15 residues. The V gene lost 5 bases and the J gene lost 4 bases, with 17 bases spanning the gap. Germline V gene sequence: CDR1 SGHTA, CDR2 FQGNSA. For the CDR3, the DNA is TGTGCCAGCAGCGACGGAGGGCCAGGGGGAGAGACCCAGTACTTC. It is translated as CASSDGGPGGETQYF.

The chain links TRBV14 to TRBJ1-1, with TRBD1 matching over 9 bases. Germline CDR1 and CDR2: SGHDN and FVKESK. This CDR3 spans 16 amino acids. V was clipped by 4 bases and J by 4 bases; unmatched bases: 10. The CDR3 protein is CASSRRQGVVSTEAFF. For the CDR3, the DNA is TGTGCCAGCAGCCGCCGACAGGGGGTCGTTAGCACTGAAGCTTTCTTT.

This chain connects TRBV5-1 to TRBJ2-5; D gene unclear. CDR3 size: 15 residues. Trimming shortened V by 0 bases and J by 1 base, and 10 bases separated the two germline ends. Per germline, CDR1 SGHRS and CDR2 YFSETQ. CDR3 sequence reads: CASSLAARFQETQYF. The CDR3 coding sequence is TGCGCCAGCAGCTTGGCCGCCAGGTTCCAAGAGACCCAGTACTTC.

The chain's CDR3 is CAWSRQTTGMGYF. The DNA of the CDR3 is TGTGCCTGGAGCCGCCAAACGACAGGGATGGGGTACTTC. The chain recombines TRBV30 with TRBJ2-7; 7 positions match TRBD1. The CDR3 has 13 amino acids. With 3 bases clipped from V and 12 bases from J, the junction kept 14 bases outside the gene matches. CDR1 and CDR2 (germline): GTSNPN, SVGIG (reference sequence). Filled out from reference TRBV30 and TRBJ2-7, the complete variable domain reads SQTIHQWPATLVQPVGSPLSLECTVEGTSNPNLYWYRQAAGRGLQLLFYSVGIGQISSEVPQNLSASRPQDRQFILSSKKLLLSDSGFYLCAWSRQTTGMGYFGPGTRLTVT.

As DNA, the CDR3 is TGTGCCTGGAGCCGGGACAGGGTGGGGGGTAGCTCCTACGAGCAGTACTTC. It encodes CAWSRDRVGGSSYEQYF. This chain joins TRBV30 and TRBJ2-7; 9 bases are shared with TRBD1. Germline loops: CDR1 GTSNPN, CDR2 SVGIG (reference sequence). Unmatched junction bases numbered 12, after V lost 3 bases and J lost 0 bases. The CDR3 is 17 residues long.

The chain links TRBV15 to TRBJ2-1; TRBD1 agrees at 8 bases. The germline CDR1 and CDR2 sequences are LNHNV and YYDKDF (reference sequence). The V and J ends lost 0 bases and 7 bases, in that order; junction bases with no gene match: 8. The CDR3 is 16 amino acids. DNA of the CDR3: TGTGCCACCAGCAGAGATCAGGGGGCATTAGGGAATGAGCAGTTCTTC. Protein: CATSRDQGALGNEQFF.

The V and J genes are TRBV28 and TRBJ1-2, with 7 bases lining up with TRBD1. V lost 4 bases and J lost 0; bases outside the gene matches: 14. In germline, CDR1 is MDHEN, CDR2 SYDVKM. CDR3 size: 18 residues. In DNA form, the CDR3 reads TGTGCCAGCAGTTCCCCCATGGGACAGCCCGAAGCTAACTATGGCTACACCTTC. This sequence encodes CASSSPMGQPEANYGYTF.

The genes are TRBV5-1 and TRBJ2-2; perhaps TRBD1 as D (6 bases). Between the trimmed V and J ends, which lost 5 bases and 0 bases, there was a span of 8 bases. The CDR3 contains 14 residues. Germline V CDR1 and CDR2: SGHRS, YFSETQ. Written as DNA, the CDR3 is TGCGCCAGCAGAACAGGGACGAACACCGGGGAGCTGTTTTTT. This translates into CASRTGTNTGELFF. Supplemented by reference TRBV5-1 and TRBJ2-2, the full variable domain reads KAGVTQTPRYLIKTRGQQVTLSCSPISGHRSVSWYQQTPGQGLQFLFEYFSETQRNKGNFPGRFSGRQFSNSRSEMNVSTLELGDSALYLCASRTGTNTGELFFGEGSRLTVL.

This rearrangement joins TRBV11-1 to TRBJ1-2; D is unresolved. There are 14 residues in the CDR3. Germline V CDR1 and CDR2: SGHAT, FQDESV (reference sequence). Trimming took off 1 base at V and 2 bases at J, with 8 bases between the two ends. CDR3 sequence reads: CASSLGRLNYGYTF. Written as DNA, the CDR3 is TGTGCCAGCAGCTTAGGGCGGCTCAACTATGGCTACACCTTC.

This clone was counted once. The chain is built from TRBV6-5 and TRBJ2-5; a weak D match, TRBD2 (5 bases). V dropped 5 bases and J dropped 4 bases, with 14 bases sitting between them. The CDR3 has 14 residues. Germline V gives CDR1 MNHEY, CDR2 SVGAGI. The CDR3: CASSKDLWGETQYF. The CDR3 nucleotides are TGTGCCAGCAGTAAGGACTTATGGGGAGAGACCCAGTACTTC.

The rearrangement links TRBV18 to TRBJ1-2, with unresolved D. The CDR3 loop spans 13 amino acids. The germline CDR1 and CDR2 sequences are KGHSH and LQKENI. V was clipped by 5 bases and J by 10 bases, with 17 bases between them. CDR3 in amino acids: CASSSPDGSDYTF. The CDR3 DNA reads as TGTGCCAGCTCATCCCCAGACGGGAGTGACTACACCTTC.

This clone was counted a single time. The CDR3 region is CASSRGLTYEQYF. CDR3 in DNA: TGTGCCAGCAGCCGCGGACTCACCTACGAGCAGTACTTC. The rearrangement uses TRBV7-9 and TRBJ2-7, with D perhaps matching TRBD2 (5 bases). This CDR3 has 13 amino acids. From germline, CDR1 is SEHNR and CDR2 FQNEAQ (reference sequence). V was pared by 5 bases and J by 2 bases, with 10 bases between.

The CDR3 DNA sequence: TGTGCCAGCAGCTTGGGACTAGCGGGAGATGAGCAGTTCTTC. It translates to CASSLGLAGDEQFF. The chain has TRBV2 and TRBJ2-1; 14 bases agree with TRBD2. The ends lost 6 bases at V and 8 bases at J; junction bases unmatched: 3. Germline values: CDR1 SNHLY, CDR2 FYNNEI. The CDR3 loop spans 14 amino acids. The full variable domain, rest sourced from reference TRBV2 and TRBJ2-1, is EPEVTQTPSHQVTQMGQEVILRCVPISNHLYFYWYRQILGQKVEFLVSFYNNEISEKSEIFDDQFSVERPDGSNFTLKIRSTKLEDSAMYFCASSLGLAGDEQFFGPGTRLTVL.

J is TRBJ2-7 and V is TRBV5-4; 8 bases map to TRBD1. The junction had 6 bases not matched to a gene; V was cut back by 5 bases and J by 2 bases. This CDR3 has 14 amino acids. The germline CDR1 and CDR2 sequences are SGHNT and YYREEE (reference sequence). As DNA, the CDR3 is TGTGCCAGCAGGGTCGAGACAGGGGCCTACGAGCAGTACTTC. It translates to CASRVETGAYEQYF. Drawing the rest from reference TRBV5-4 and TRBJ2-7, the complete variable domain is ETGVTQSPTHLIKTRGQQVTLRCSSQSGHNTVSWYQQALGQGPQFIFQYYREEENGRGNFPPRFSGLQFPNYSSELNVNALELDDSALYLCASRVETGAYEQYFGPGTRLTVT.

This chain connects TRBV6-6 to TRBJ1-2, with D hard to call. CDR1 MNHNY and CDR2 SVGAGI come from the germline V gene (reference sequence). V lost 11 bases and J lost 3, with 16 bases in between. There are 13 residues in the CDR3. CDR3 amino acids: CAAQKTIHYGYTF. As DNA, the CDR3 is TGTGCCGCCCAGAAAACTATTCACTATGGCTACACCTTC.

The V and J genes are TRBV6-1 and TRBJ2-7; D remains unclear. This CDR3 contains 12 residues. V was cut by 1 base and J by 4 bases, with 5 bases left in between. The germline V gene has CDR1 MNHNS and CDR2 SASEGT. As DNA, the CDR3 is TGTGCCAGCAGTGAAGACTGGTACGAGCAGTACTTC. Protein sequence: CASSEDWYEQYF.

The rearrangement joins TRBV10-3 to TRBJ1-3, with a tentative D call TRBD1 (5 bases). Germline-derived CDR1 and CDR2 are ENHRY and SYGVKD. V dropped 10 bases and J dropped 0 bases, with 16 bases sitting between them. This CDR3 spans 15 amino acids. The CDR3 region has the DNA TGTGCCACCAACCCGGGGGGGAGCTCTGGAAACACCATATATTTT. Translated: CATNPGGSSGNTIYF.

The rearrangement joins TRBV10-3 to TRBJ2-1; TRBD2 aligns across 7 bases. V lost 0 bases, J lost 9 bases, and 8 bases stayed unmatched. This CDR3 has 15 amino acids. CDR1 is ENHRY and CDR2 is SYGVKD in the germline V gene. This CDR3 is CAISESGGGPGEQFF. The CDR3 DNA sequence: TGTGCCATCAGTGAGTCTGGGGGAGGGCCAGGTGAGCAGTTCTTC.

The chain links TRBV5-1 to TRBJ2-7; the D is unclear. Per germline, CDR1 SGHRS and CDR2 YFSETQ. The ends were cut back, 0 bases at V and 2 bases at J, with 12 bases in the middle. CDR3 length: 15 residues. CDR3 in amino acids: CASSLGGSQTYEQYF. The DNA for the CDR3 is TGCGCCAGCAGCTTGGGCGGCTCTCAAACCTACGAGCAGTACTTC.